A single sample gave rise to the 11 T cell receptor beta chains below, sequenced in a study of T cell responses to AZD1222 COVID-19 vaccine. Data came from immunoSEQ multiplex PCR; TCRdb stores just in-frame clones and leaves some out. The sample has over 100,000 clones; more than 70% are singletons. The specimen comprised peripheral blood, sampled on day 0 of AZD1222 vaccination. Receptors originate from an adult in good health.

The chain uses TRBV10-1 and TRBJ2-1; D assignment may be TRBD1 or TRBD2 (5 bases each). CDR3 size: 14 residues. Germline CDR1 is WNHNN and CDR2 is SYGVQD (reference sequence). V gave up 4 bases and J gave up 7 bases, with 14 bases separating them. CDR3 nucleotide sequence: TGCGCCAGCAGTGGGGGCGGGCCGGGGAATGAGCAGTTCTTC. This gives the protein CASSGGGPGNEQFF.

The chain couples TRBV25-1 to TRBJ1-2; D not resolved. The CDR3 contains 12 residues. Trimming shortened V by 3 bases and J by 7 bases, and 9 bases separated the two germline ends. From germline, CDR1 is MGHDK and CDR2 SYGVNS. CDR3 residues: CASSDLMAGYTF. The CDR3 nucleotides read TGTGCCAGCAGTGATTTGATGGCTGGCTACACCTTC.

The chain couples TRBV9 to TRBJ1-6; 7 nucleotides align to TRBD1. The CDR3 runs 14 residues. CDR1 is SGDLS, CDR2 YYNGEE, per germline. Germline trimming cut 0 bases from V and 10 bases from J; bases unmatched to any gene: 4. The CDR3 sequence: CASSVGQGESPLHF. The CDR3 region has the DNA TGTGCCAGCAGCGTAGGTCAGGGGGAATCACCCCTCCACTTT.

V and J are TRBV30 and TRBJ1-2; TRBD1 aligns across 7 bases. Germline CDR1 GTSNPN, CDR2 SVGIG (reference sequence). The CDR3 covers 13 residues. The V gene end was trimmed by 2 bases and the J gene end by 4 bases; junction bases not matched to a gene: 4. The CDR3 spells CAWSRDRPYGYTF. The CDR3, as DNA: TGTGCCTGGAGTAGGGACAGACCCTATGGCTACACCTTC.

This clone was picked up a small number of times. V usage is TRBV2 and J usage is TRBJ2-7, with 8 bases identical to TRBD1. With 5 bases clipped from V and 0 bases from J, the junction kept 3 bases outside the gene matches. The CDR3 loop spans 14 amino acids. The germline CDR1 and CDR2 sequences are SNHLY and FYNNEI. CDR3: CASSSGGPSYEQYF. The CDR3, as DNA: TGTGCCAGCAGTTCAGGGGGCCCCTCCTACGAGCAGTACTTC.

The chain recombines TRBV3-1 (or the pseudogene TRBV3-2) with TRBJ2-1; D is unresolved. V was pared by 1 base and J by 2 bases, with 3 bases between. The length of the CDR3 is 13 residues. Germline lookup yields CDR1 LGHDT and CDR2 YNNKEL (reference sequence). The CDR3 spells CASSQGAYNEQFF. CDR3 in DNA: TGTGCCAGCAGCCAAGGGGCCTACAATGAGCAGTTCTTC.

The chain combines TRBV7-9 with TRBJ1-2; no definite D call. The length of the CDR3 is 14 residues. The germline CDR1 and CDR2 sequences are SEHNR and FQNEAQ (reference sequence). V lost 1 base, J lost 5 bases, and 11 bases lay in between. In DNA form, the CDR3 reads TGTGCCAGCAGCTTAGACGGTGGAGGATATGGCTACACCTTC. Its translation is CASSLDGGGYGYTF.

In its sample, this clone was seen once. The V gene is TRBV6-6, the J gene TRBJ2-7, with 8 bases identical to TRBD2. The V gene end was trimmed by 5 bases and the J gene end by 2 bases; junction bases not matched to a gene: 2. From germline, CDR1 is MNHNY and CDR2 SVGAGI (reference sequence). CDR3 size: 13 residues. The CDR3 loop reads CASSDSGAYEQYF. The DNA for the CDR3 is TGTGCCAGCAGTGATAGCGGGGCCTACGAGCAGTACTTC.

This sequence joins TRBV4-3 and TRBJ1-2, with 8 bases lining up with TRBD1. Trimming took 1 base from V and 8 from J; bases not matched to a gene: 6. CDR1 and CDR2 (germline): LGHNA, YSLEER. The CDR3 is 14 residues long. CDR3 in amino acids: CASSQGTGGRGYTF. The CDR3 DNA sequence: TGCGCCAGCAGCCAAGGCACAGGGGGTAGGGGCTACACCTTC.

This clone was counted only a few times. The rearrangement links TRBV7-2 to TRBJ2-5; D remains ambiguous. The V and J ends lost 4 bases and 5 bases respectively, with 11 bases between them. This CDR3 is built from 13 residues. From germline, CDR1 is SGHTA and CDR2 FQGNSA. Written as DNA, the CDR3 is TGTGCCAGCAGCTCCTCTATACGCGAGACCCAGTACTTC. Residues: CASSSSIRETQYF.

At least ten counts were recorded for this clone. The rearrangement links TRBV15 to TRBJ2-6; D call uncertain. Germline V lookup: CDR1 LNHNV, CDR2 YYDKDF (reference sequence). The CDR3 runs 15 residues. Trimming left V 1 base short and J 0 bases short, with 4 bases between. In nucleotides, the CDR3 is TGTGCCACCAGCAGAGCCAGCTCTGGGGCCAACGTCCTGACTTTC. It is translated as CATSRASSGANVLTF.